Listed below are T cell receptor beta chains from one sample, sequenced in a study of T cell responses to AZD1222 COVID-19 vaccine. TCRdb's table, derived via immunoSEQ multiplex PCR, lists solely in-frame clones and lacks some. Here the sample spans 45,000 to 55,000 clones, approximately 79% being singletons. The source was peripheral blood, collected on day 0 of AZD1222 vaccination. These receptors originate from an adult in good health. Each CDR3 is given with its conserved first and last residue. A D gene is named only where the DNA matches it firmly.

CAWRVVGGMGETQYF TRBJ2-5 TRBV30 -
CASSSLAGYEQYF TRBJ2-7 TRBV5-1 -
CASSLRTANTEAFF TRBJ1-1 TRBV28 -
CASSYSGTGTDTQYF TRBJ2-3 TRBV6-5 TRBD1
CASSPSGSGTDTQYF TRBJ2-3 TRBV9 TRBD2
CASSPAGTAPLAKNIQYF TRBJ2-4 TRBV18 TRBD1
CASKRGDYGYTF TRBJ1-2 TRBV6-5 -
CSGRDRLNTEAFF TRBJ1-1 TRBV29-1 TRBD1
CASSLSRAEQYF TRBJ2-7 TRBV7-2 -
CASSVSGTGGSYTF TRBJ1-2 TRBV5-1 TRBD1